This T cell receptor beta chain stems from a study of blood T cell repertoires in COVID-19. Study at large: The cDNA or gDNA used as material had been derived from T cells, B-cell-depleted T cells, or PBMCs.

Authors' methods: Reference gene primers were amplified, and this amplification served to estimate nucleated cell counts. The assay was immunoSEQ multiplex PCR, and TCRdb's table has in-frame clones only and misses some. D and trimming come from the DNA, and the V and J calls and clone size come from that table. The repertoire has approximately 260,000 clones, roughly 85% of them found once; the top ten carry roughly 11%. The receptor comes from an older woman with acute or convalescent COVID-19. The sample consisted of peripheral blood.

CDR3 amino acids: CASSARQGPSPLHF. CDR3 in DNA: TGTGCCAGCAGCGCACGACAGGGCCCTTCACCCCTCCACTTT. The rearrangement joins TRBV7-2 to TRBJ1-6; 7 bases fit TRBD1. Looked up from germline, CDR1 is SGHTA and CDR2 is FQGNSA. The CDR3 covers 14 residues. J was trimmed by 9 bases and V by 5 bases; bases with no gene match: 7.